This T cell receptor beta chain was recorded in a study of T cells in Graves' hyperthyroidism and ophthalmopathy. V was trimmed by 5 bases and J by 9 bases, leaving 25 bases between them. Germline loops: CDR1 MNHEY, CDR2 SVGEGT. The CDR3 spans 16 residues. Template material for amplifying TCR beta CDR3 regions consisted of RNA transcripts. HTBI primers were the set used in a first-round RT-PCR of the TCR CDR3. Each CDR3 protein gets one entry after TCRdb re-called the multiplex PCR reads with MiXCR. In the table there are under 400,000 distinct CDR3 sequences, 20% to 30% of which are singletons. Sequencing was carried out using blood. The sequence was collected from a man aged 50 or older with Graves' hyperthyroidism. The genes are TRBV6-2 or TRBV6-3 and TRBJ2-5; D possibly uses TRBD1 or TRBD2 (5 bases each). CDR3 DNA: TGTGCCAGCAGTCCTTCCCCCGGCCAGGGTCCGAGGGCCCAGTACTTC. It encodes CASSPSPGQGPRAQYF.